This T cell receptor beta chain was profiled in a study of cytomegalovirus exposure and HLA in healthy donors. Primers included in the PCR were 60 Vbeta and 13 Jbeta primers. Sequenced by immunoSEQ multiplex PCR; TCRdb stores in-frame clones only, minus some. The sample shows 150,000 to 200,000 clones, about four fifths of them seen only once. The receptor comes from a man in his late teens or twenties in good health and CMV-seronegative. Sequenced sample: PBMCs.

The CDR3 loop reads CAIRPGQGVSLNTGELFF. The CDR3 coding sequence is TGTGCCATCAGGCCCGGACAGGGGGTCTCCTTGAACACCGGGGAGCTGTTTTTT. This chain connects TRBV10-3 to TRBJ2-2; 10 bases agree with TRBD1. This CDR3 has 18 residues. J was trimmed by 1 base and V by 6 bases; bases with no gene match: 11. Per the germline V gene, CDR1 is ENHRY and CDR2 is SYGVKD.